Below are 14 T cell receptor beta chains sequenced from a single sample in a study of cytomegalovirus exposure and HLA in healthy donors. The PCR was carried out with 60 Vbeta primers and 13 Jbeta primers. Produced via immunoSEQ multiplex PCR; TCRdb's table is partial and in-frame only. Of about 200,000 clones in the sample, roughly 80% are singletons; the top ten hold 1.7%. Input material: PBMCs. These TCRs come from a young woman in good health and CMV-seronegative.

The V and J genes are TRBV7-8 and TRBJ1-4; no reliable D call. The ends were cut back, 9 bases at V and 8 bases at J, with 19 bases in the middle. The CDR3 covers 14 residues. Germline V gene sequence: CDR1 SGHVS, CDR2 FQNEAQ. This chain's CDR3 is CASRGRLPGEKLFF. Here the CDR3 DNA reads TGTGCCAGTCGTGGCCGGTTGCCGGGGGAAAAACTGTTTTTT.

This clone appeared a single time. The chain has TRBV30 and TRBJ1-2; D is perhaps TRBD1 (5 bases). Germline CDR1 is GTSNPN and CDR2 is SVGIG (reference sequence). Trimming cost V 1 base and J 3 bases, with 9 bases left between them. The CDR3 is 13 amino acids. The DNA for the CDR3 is TGTGCCTGGAGTGAGGGGCCTCACTATGGCTACACCTTC. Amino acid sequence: CAWSEGPHYGYTF.

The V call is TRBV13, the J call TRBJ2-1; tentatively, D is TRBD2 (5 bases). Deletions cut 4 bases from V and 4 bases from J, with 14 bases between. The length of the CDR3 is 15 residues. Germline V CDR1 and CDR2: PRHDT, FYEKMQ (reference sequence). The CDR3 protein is CASSSPGEGYNEQFF. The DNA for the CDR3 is TGTGCCAGCAGCTCGCCCGGGGAAGGGTACAATGAGCAGTTCTTC.

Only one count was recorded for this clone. This CDR3 is CASRNGGMVEQYF. Written as DNA, the CDR3 is TGTGCCAGTAGAAACGGGGGGATGGTCGAGCAGTACTTC. The chain links TRBV19 to TRBJ2-7; 7 nucleotides align to TRBD2. This CDR3 region has 13 residues. The ends lost 6 bases at V and 6 bases at J; junction bases unmatched: 8. The germline CDR1 and CDR2 sequences are LNHDA and SQIVND (reference sequence).

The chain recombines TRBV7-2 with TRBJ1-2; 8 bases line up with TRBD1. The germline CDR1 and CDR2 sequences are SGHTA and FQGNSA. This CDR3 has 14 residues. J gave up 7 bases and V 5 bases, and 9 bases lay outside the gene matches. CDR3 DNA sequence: TGTGCCAGCAGCGACGGTACAGGGGGGGTTGGCTACACCTTC. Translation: CASSDGTGGVGYTF.

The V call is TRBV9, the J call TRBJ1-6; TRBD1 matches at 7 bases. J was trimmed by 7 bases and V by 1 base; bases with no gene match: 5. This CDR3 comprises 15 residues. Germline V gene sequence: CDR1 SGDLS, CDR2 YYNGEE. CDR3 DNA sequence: TGTGCCAGCAGCGTAACCGGGACAGTGAATTCACCCCTCCACTTT. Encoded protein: CASSVTGTVNSPLHF.

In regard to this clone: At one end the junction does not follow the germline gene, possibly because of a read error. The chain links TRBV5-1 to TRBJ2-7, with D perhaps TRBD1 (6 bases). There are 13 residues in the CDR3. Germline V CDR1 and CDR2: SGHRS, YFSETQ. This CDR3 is CASSLGARNEQYF. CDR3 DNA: TGTGCCAGCAGCTTGGGGGCGCGCAACGAGCAGTACTTC.

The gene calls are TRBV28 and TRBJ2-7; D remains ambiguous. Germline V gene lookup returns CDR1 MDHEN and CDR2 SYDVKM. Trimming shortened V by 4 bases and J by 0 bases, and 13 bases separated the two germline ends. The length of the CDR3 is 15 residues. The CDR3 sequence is CASSSTVTGSYEQYF. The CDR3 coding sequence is TGTGCCAGCAGTTCCACCGTGACTGGCTCCTACGAGCAGTACTTC.

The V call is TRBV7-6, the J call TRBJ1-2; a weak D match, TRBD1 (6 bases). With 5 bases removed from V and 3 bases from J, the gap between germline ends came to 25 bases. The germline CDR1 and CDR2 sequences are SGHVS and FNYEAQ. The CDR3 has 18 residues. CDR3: CASSPQETGGQEDYGYTF. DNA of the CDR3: TGTGCCAGCAGCCCCCAGGAGACAGGAGGCCAGGAGGACTATGGCTACACCTTC.

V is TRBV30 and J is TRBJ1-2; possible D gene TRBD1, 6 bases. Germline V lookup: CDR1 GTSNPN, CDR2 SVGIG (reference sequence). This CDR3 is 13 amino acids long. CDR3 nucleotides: TGTGCGACACAGGGTCCCGCTAACTATGGCTACACCTTC. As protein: CATQGPANYGYTF.

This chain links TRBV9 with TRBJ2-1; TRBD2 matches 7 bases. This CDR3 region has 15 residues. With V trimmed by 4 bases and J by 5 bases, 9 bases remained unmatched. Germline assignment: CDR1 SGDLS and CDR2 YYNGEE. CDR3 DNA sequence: TGTGCCAGCAGCCCTAGAGGACTAGAAAACAATGAGCAGTTCTTC. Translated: CASSPRGLENNEQFF.

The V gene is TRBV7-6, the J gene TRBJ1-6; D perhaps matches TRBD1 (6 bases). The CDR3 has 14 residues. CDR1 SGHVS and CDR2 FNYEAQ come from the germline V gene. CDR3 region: CASAPDSYNSPLHF. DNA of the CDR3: TGTGCTTCCGCACCGGACAGTTATAATTCACCCCTCCACTTT.

The CDR3: CATSARQGSNEKLFF. CDR3 bases: TGTGCCACCAGCGCCCGACAGGGGTCAAATGAAAAACTGTTTTTT. The chain has TRBV15 and TRBJ1-4; the match to TRBD1 covers 8 bases. Trimming took 5 bases from V and 5 from J; bases not matched to a gene: 7. Looked up from germline, CDR1 is LNHNV and CDR2 is YYDKDF (reference sequence). The CDR3 covers 15 residues.

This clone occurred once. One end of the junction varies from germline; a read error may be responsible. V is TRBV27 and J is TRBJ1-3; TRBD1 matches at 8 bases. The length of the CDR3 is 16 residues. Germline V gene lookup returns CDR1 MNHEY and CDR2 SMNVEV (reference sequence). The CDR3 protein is CASRLSGGVSGNTIYF. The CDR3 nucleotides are TGTGCCAGCAGATTATCAGGGGGCGTCTCTGGAAACACCATATATTTT.